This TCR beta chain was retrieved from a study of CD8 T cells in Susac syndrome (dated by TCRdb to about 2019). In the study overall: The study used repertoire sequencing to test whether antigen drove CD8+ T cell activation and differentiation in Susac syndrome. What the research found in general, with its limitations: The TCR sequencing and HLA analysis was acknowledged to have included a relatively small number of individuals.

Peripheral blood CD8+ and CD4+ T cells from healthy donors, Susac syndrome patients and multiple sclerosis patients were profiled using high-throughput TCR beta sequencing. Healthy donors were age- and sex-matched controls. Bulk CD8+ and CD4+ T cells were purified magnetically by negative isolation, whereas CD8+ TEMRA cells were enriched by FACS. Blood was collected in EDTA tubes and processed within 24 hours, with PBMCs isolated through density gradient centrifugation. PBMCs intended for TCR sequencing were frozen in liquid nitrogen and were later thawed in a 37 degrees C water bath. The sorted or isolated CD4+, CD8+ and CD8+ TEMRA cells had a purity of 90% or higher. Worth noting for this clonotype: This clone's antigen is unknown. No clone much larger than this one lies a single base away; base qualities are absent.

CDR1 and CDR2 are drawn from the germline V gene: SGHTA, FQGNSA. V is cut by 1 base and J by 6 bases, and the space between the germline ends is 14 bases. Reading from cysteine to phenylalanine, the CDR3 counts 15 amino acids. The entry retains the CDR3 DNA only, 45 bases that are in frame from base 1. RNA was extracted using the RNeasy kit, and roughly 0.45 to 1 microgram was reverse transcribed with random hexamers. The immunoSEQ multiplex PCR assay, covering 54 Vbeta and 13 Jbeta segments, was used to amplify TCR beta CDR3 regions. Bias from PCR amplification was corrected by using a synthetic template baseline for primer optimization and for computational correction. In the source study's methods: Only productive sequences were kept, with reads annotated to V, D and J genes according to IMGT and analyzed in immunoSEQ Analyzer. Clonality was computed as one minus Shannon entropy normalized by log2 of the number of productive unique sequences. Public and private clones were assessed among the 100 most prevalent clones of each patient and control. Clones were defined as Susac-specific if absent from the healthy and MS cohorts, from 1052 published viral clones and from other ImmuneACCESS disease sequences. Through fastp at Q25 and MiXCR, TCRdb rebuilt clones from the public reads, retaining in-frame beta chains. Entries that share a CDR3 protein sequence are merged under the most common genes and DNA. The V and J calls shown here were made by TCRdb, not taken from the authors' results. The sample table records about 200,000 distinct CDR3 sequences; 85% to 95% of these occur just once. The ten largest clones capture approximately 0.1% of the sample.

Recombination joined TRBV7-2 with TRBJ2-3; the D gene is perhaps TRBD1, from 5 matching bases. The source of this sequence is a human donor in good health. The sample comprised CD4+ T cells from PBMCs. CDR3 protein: CASSLVWQGFDTQYF. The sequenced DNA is TGTGCCAGCAGCTTAGTTTGGCAGGGATTTGATACGCAGTATTTT.